The 20 T cell receptor beta chains given below trace back to one sample, sequenced in a study of cytomegalovirus exposure and HLA in healthy donors. PCR was performed using 60 Vbeta and 13 Jbeta primers. Measured with immunoSEQ multiplex PCR; TCRdb has only the in-frame clones, and not every one. The ten most abundant clones cover under 6.5% of a sample with under 200,000 clones. The sequenced sample was PBMCs. Receptors originate from a young man in good health and CMV-seronegative.

The chain recombines TRBV19 with TRBJ1-5; maybe TRBD1 (6 bases). There are 13 residues in the CDR3. Trimming removed 5 bases from V and 11 bases from J, with 16 bases in between. Germline CDR1 LNHDA, CDR2 SQIVND (reference sequence). As DNA, the CDR3 is TGTGCCAGTAGTGTGCAGGGGAAGATTTCCCAGCATTTT. Residues: CASSVQGKISQHF.

The rearrangement links TRBV28 to TRBJ1-2; 12 bases are a match to TRBD1. The length of the CDR3 is 14 residues. Per the germline V gene, CDR1 is MDHEN and CDR2 is SYDVKM. V gave up 8 bases and J gave up 8 bases; unmatched junction bases: 9. The DNA for the CDR3 is TGTGCCAGCTCCTCGGGACAGGGGGCGGAGGGCTACACCTTC. Translating it yields CASSSGQGAEGYTF.

This chain joins TRBV18 and TRBJ2-3; D ambiguous. The CDR3 is 12 residues long. V was trimmed by 3 bases and J by 3 bases, leaving 4 bases between them. The germline V gene has CDR1 KGHSH and CDR2 LQKENI. The CDR3 nucleotides are TGTGCCAGCTCACCGCGGACAGATACGCAGTATTTT. This codes for CASSPRTDTQYF.

The chain uses TRBV7-9 and TRBJ1-2, with D possibly TRBD1 on 6 matching bases. The length of the CDR3 is 15 residues. Trimming removed 3 bases at V and 4 bases at J, with 15 bases between. Germline-derived CDR1 and CDR2 are SEHNR and FQNEAQ (reference sequence). The CDR3 reads CASSFQGSRGYGYTF. The CDR3 DNA sequence: TGTGCCAGCAGCTTCCAGGGGTCTAGGGGCTATGGCTACACCTTC.

Concerning this clone itself: Other DNA sequences of this sample code for an identical CDR3. V and J are TRBV2 and TRBJ1-2; D is possibly TRBD1 (5 bases). V dropped 5 bases and J dropped 3 bases, with 13 bases sitting between them. Germline CDR1 and CDR2: SNHLY and FYNNEI. There are 14 residues in the CDR3. The CDR3 nucleotides are TGTGCCAGCAGTAGAGACAGAGAGGACTATGGCTACACCTTC. Its translation: CASSRDREDYGYTF.

This chain connects TRBV4-3 to TRBJ1-5; D is possibly TRBD1 (5 bases). The CDR3 spans 15 residues. The germline CDR1 and CDR2 sequences are LGHNA and YSLEER. V was pared by 0 bases and J by 4 bases, with 10 bases between. CDR3 loop: CASSQDVAGNQPQHF. In DNA, the CDR3 is TGCGCCAGCAGCCAAGATGTGGCAGGGAATCAGCCCCAGCATTTT.

This chain connects TRBV7-7 to TRBJ2-3; 11 positions match TRBD2. Germline trimming cut 1 base from V and 2 bases from J; bases unmatched to any gene: 2. CDR1 SSHAT and CDR2 FNYEAQ come from the germline V gene (reference sequence). The CDR3 loop spans 16 amino acids. The CDR3 bases are TGTGCCAGCAGCTTAGGACTAGCGGGAATCACAGATACGCAGTATTTT. Protein sequence: CASSLGLAGITDTQYF.

The CDR3 loop reads CASSGTDRSNQPQHF. CDR3 coding DNA: TGTGCCAGCTCCGGGACAGATAGGAGCAATCAGCCCCAGCATTTT. The V and J genes are TRBV28 and TRBJ1-5; TRBD1 aligns across 7 bases. Germline V gives CDR1 MDHEN, CDR2 SYDVKM. J gave up 1 base and V 8 bases, and 8 bases lay outside the gene matches. This CDR3 region has 15 residues.

This CDR3 is CASSPPGLPYNEQFF. Written as DNA, the CDR3 is TGTGCCAGCAGTCCTCCAGGGCTCCCCTACAATGAGCAGTTCTTC. The chain uses TRBV2 and TRBJ2-1; D might be TRBD1 (5 bases). The germline CDR1 and CDR2 sequences are SNHLY and FYNNEI. The CDR3 is 15 amino acids. V lost 5 bases and J 2 bases, leaving 13 bases between the germline ends. Full variable domain (outside the CDR3, taken from reference TRBV2 and TRBJ2-1): EPEVTQTPSHQVTQMGQEVILRCVPISNHLYFYWYRQILGQKVEFLVSFYNNEISEKSEIFDDQFSVERPDGSNFTLKIRSTKLEDSAMYFCASSPPGLPYNEQFFGPGTRLTVL.

This chain uses TRBV5-1 with TRBJ1-2, with D possibly being TRBD1 (6 bases). CDR1 and CDR2 from the germline V gene are SGHRS and YFSETQ. The V and J ends lost 3 bases and 6 bases respectively, with 18 bases between them. The CDR3 extends over 15 amino acids. In DNA form, the CDR3 reads TGCGCCAGCAGCTCGGCCGACAGGAGAGGTGATGGCTACACCTTC. Encoded protein: CASSSADRRGDGYTF.

CDR3 sequence reads: CASSHIPGQGTIYNEQFF. Here the CDR3 DNA reads TGCGCCAGCAGCCATATTCCTGGACAGGGGACCATCTACAATGAGCAGTTCTTC. The J gene is TRBJ2-1, the V gene TRBV4-3; the match to TRBD1 covers 9 bases. This CDR3 has 18 residues. V lost 3 bases, J lost 3 bases, and 12 bases stayed unmatched. CDR1 and CDR2 (germline): LGHNA, YSLEER.

This chain joins TRBV27 and TRBJ1-1; D ambiguous. This CDR3 contains 12 residues. V was shortened by 8 bases and J by 4 bases, with 11 bases between the two germline ends. Per germline, CDR1 MNHEY and CDR2 SMNVEV (reference sequence). The CDR3 DNA reads TGTGCCAGCCGGACCCGGGGCACTGAAGCTTTCTTT. Amino acids: CASRTRGTEAFF.

The J gene is TRBJ2-1, the V gene TRBV19; 7 positions agree with TRBD2. Per germline, CDR1 LNHDA and CDR2 SQIVND (reference sequence). CDR3 length: 15 residues. Germline trimming cut 5 bases from V and 4 bases from J; bases unmatched to any gene: 8. The CDR3 nucleotides are TGTGCCAGTAGTGGGCTAGCGGCACCTTACAATGAGCAGTTCTTC. Encoded protein: CASSGLAAPYNEQFF.

In regard to this clone: This same CDR3 is encoded by further DNA sequences in the sample. This chain joins TRBV28 and TRBJ1-4; no firm D call. V shed 5 bases and J shed 8 bases, with 9 bases lying between them. The germline CDR1 and CDR2 sequences are MDHEN and SYDVKM. This CDR3 comprises 12 residues. CDR3 bases: TGTGCCAGCAGTGAAAAGCGGGAAAAACTGTTTTTT. Translation gives CASSEKREKLFF. Variable domain in full (rest from reference TRBV28 and TRBJ1-4): DVKVTQSSRYLVKRTGEKVFLECVQDMDHENMFWYRQDPGLGLRLIYFSYDVKMKEKGDIPEGYSVSREKKERFSLILESASTNQTSMYLCASSEKREKLFFGSGTQLSVL.

The J gene is TRBJ2-7, the V gene TRBV10-2, with D possibly being TRBD1 (6 bases). Germline V gives CDR1 WSHSY, CDR2 SAAADI. The V gene lost 2 bases and the J gene lost 6 bases, with 8 bases spanning the gap. The CDR3 consists of 12 residues. CDR3 nucleotide sequence: TGCGCCAGCAGTGAGGTACAGGGCGAGCAGTACTTC. It yields the protein CASSEVQGEQYF.

The chain is built from TRBV19 and TRBJ2-5; 12 bases are shared with TRBD2. The assigned J gene may be wrong: the sequence end matches TRBJ2-7 better. This CDR3 is 17 amino acids long. CDR1 and CDR2 from the germline V gene are LNHDA and SQIVND (reference sequence). CDR3 sequence reads: CASSRSSGRAWRNEQYF. For the CDR3, the DNA is TGTGCCAGTAGTAGATCTAGCGGGAGGGCCTGGCGGAACGAGCAGTACTTC.

V usage is TRBV30 and J usage is TRBJ1-1; D is perhaps TRBD1 (5 bases). The germline gives CDR1 GTSNPN, CDR2 SVGIG (reference sequence). Trimming left V 2 bases short and J 3 bases short, with 10 bases between. The CDR3 has 13 residues. Here the CDR3 DNA reads TGTGCCTGGAGTAGAGGGGAGGACACTGAAGCTTTCTTT. Translated, it gives CAWSRGEDTEAFF. Full variable domain (remainder filled in from reference TRBV30 and TRBJ1-1): SQTIHQWPATLVQPVGSPLSLECTVEGTSNPNLYWYRQAAGRGLQLLFYSVGIGQISSEVPQNLSASRPQDRQFILSSKKLLLSDSGFYLCAWSRGEDTEAFFGQGTRLTVV.

V gene TRBV2 combines with J gene TRBJ1-6, with D unresolved. The germline V gene encodes CDR1 SNHLY and CDR2 FYNNEI. Trimming took off 6 bases at V and 17 bases at J, with 11 bases between the two ends. The CDR3 runs 10 residues. The CDR3 region has the DNA TGTGCCAGCAGAGACATAGATTTCCACTTT. This translates into CASRDIDFHF.

The CDR3 is CATSPGGRSTNEKLFF. The CDR3 DNA follows: TGTGCCACCAGCCCAGGGGGTAGGTCAACTAATGAAAAACTGTTTTTT. The rearrangement links TRBV15 to TRBJ1-4; 7 bases map to TRBD1. The CDR3 has 16 amino acids. Trimming cost V 5 bases and J 0 bases; bases outside gene matches: 6. Germline V gene sequence: CDR1 LNHNV, CDR2 YYDKDF (reference sequence).

J is TRBJ1-5 and V is TRBV6-1; D unresolved. The V and J ends lost 4 bases and 0 bases respectively, with 10 bases between them. CDR3 length: 15 residues. Looked up from germline, CDR1 is MNHNS and CDR2 is SASEGT. CDR3: CASSVIDYSNQPQHF. The CDR3 bases are TGTGCCAGCAGTGTAATCGACTATAGCAATCAGCCCCAGCATTTT.